The 7 T cell receptor beta chains in this list originate from one sample, sequenced in a study of Tregs in tolerant kidney transplant recipients. Mixed chimerism was transient after nonmyeloablative marrow transplants from related graft donors. TCRdb keeps only in-frame clones here, not all; method: immunoSEQ multiplex PCR. In all, the sample yields roughly 14,000 clones. The sample was CD8+ T cells from blood (PBMCs), taken 6 months after the transplant. These TCRs come from a human patient who received a combined kidney and bone marrow transplant. Some of the T cells may derive from the graft donor.

As to this clone: Read data end 3 residues before the CDR3 end; the end is taken from the germline J gene. The rearrangement uses TRBV6-1 and TRBJ1-1; no clear D. V was clipped by 0 bases and J by 5 bases, with 10 bases between them. The CDR3 extends over 14 amino acids. The germline V gene has CDR1 MNHNS and CDR2 SASEGT. CDR3 DNA (partial): TGTGCCAGCAGTGAAGCGGTCGGTTGGACTGAA. Translated, it gives CASSEAVGWTE. In full, the CDR3 is CASSEAVGWTEAFF.

About this clone: The CDR3 end lies 3 residues beyond the end of the read and is filled in from the germline J gene. The chain employs TRBV5-1 and TRBJ2-4; D possibly corresponds to TRBD1 (5 bases). In germline, CDR1 is SGHRS, CDR2 YFSETQ. V was clipped by 6 bases and J by 5 bases, with 9 bases between them. The CDR3 spans 12 residues. Partial CDR3 DNA: TGCGCCAGCACCGACAGCGAAAACATT. Its protein is CASTDSENI. The CDR3 in its entirety is CASTDSENIQYF.

A note on this clone: The DNA ends 3 residues before the CDR3 does, and the rest of the CDR3 is filled in from the germline J gene. V is TRBV7-8 and J is TRBJ1-1; D is uncertain. The germline gives CDR1 SGHVS, CDR2 FQNEAQ. Trimming took 5 bases from V and 1 from J, leaving 14 bases between them. The length of the CDR3 is 15 residues. The CDR3 DNA, read in part, is TGTGCCAGCAGCCCTTGGGCCTTGGGGAACACTGAA. Amino acid sequence: CASSPWALGNTE. The CDR3 in full is CASSPWALGNTEAFF.

Note on this clone: The read ends 3 residues before the CDR3 terminus; that terminus is restored from the germline J gene. The chain uses TRBV6-2 or TRBV6-3 and TRBJ1-2; D uncertain. Germline CDR1 reads MNHEY; CDR2 reads SVGEGT. The CDR3 is made up of 14 amino acids. The covered CDR3 bases are TGTGCCAGCAGTAGGACTAGCGGCACCTACGAC. Translation gives CASSRTSGTYD. The CDR3 in full is CASSRTSGTYDYTF.

Details on this clone: The sequence runs out 3 residues before the end of the CDR3; the remainder is reconstructed from the germline J gene. The chain carries TRBV11-2 and TRBJ1-2; D gene unclear. Germline CDR1 is SGHAT and CDR2 is FQNNGV. There are 15 residues in the CDR3. The V gene lost 4 bases and the J gene lost 6 bases, with 18 bases spanning the gap. The chain's CDR3 is CASSWTAGHHNGYTF. The CDR3 DNA, read in part, is TGTGCCAGCAGCTGGACTGCCGGGCATCATAATGGC.

Notes on this clone: Read sequence stops 3 residues before the CDR3 end, and the germline J gene provides the missing end. J is TRBJ2-7 and V is TRBV11-2, with 10 positions matching TRBD1. J lost 2 bases, V lost 5 bases, and 3 bases had no gene match. Germline V lookup: CDR1 SGHAT, CDR2 FQNNGV. The CDR3 loop spans 14 amino acids. CDR3 DNA (partial): TGTGCCAGCAGCATAGGACAGGGGGCCTACGAG. This gives the protein CASSIGQGAYE. The whole CDR3 is CASSIGQGAYEQYF.

Remarks on this clone: Read coverage stops 3 residues before the CDR3 terminus; the germline J gene supplies the remainder. The V call is TRBV5-8, the J call TRBJ2-3; TRBD1 aligns across 9 bases. J was trimmed by 5 bases and V by 0 bases; bases with no gene match: 4. From germline, CDR1 is SGHTS and CDR2 YDEGEE. CDR3 size: 15 residues. CDR3 sequence reads: CASSLGQGVQDTQYF. The CDR3 bases that were read are TGTGCCAGCAGCTTGGGACAGGGGGTACAAGATACG.